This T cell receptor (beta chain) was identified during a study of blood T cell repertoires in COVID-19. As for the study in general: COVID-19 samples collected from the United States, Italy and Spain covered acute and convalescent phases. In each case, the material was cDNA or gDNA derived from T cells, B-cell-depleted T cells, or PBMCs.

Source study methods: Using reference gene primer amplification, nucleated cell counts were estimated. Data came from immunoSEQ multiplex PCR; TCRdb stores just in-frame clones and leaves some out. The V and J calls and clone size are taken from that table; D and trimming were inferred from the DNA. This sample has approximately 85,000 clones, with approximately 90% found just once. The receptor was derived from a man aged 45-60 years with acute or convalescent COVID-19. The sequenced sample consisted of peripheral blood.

CDR3 nucleotides: TGTGCCAGCAGTTATGGACAGGGCTCGGGTCAGCCCCAGCATTTT. It yields the protein CASSYGQGSGQPQHF. The V and J genes are TRBV28 and TRBJ1-5, with 8 bases identical to TRBD1. The ends lost 4 bases at V and 6 bases at J; junction bases unmatched: 8. This CDR3 is built from 15 residues. CDR1 and CDR2 (germline): MDHEN, SYDVKM.